Each of the 17 T cell receptor beta chains below was sequenced from the same sample in a study of T cell responses to AZD1222 COVID-19 vaccine. Profiled with immunoSEQ multiplex PCR; TCRdb holds only in-frame clones, not every one. This table has about 180,000 clones, about 93% appearing once. The sequencing used peripheral blood, collected 28 days after the second dose of the MenACWY control vaccine. These receptors were collected from an adult who received the MenACWY meningococcal vaccine as a control.

V gene TRBV28 combines with J gene TRBJ1-5; D is perhaps TRBD1 (6 bases). The germline gives CDR1 MDHEN, CDR2 SYDVKM. This CDR3 spans 15 amino acids. Trimming stripped 4 bases from V and 2 bases from J, with 12 bases between. The CDR3 spells CASSWTEGRNQPQHF. The CDR3 DNA sequence: TGTGCCAGCAGTTGGACAGAGGGTCGCAATCAGCCCCAGCATTTT.

The CDR3, as DNA: TGTGCCAGCAGTTACCCGACTAGCGGGGGAATCGGGGAGCTGTTTTTT. Amino acid sequence: CASSYPTSGGIGELFF. The chain recombines TRBV6-6 with TRBJ2-2; 12 nucleotides agree with TRBD2. V trimming: 2 bases; J trimming: 7 bases; junction bases outside the gene matches: 5. Germline CDR1 is MNHNY and CDR2 is SVGAGI (reference sequence). This CDR3 region has 16 residues.

The CDR3 spells CASSLSSGGVYGYTF. CDR3 bases: TGTGCCAGCAGCCTTTCCTCAGGAGGGGTCTATGGCTACACCTTC. The genes are TRBV9 and TRBJ1-2, with D possibly TRBD1 on 5 matching bases. The CDR3 runs to 15 residues. The V gene's germline CDR1 is SGDLS and CDR2 YYNGEE. V was shortened by 4 bases and J by 4 bases, with 17 bases between the two germline ends.

CDR3 DNA: TGCGCCAGCAGCGTAACAGCGAACACCGGGGAGCTGTTTTTT. As protein: CASSVTANTGELFF. The V and J genes are TRBV5-1 and TRBJ2-2; D gene uncertain. V lost 4 bases to trimming and J lost 0 bases, with 7 bases between them. Germline CDR1 and CDR2: SGHRS and YFSETQ. The CDR3 has 14 amino acids.

V is TRBV2 and J is TRBJ1-2, with unresolved D. CDR3 length: 14 amino acids. V was cut by 7 bases and J by 5 bases, with 17 bases left in between. In germline, CDR1 is SNHLY, CDR2 FYNNEI. The DNA of the CDR3 is TGTGCCAGCACCATCACCCCACTGATATATGGCTACACCTTC. It encodes CASTITPLIYGYTF. Full variable domain (remainder filled in from reference TRBV2 and TRBJ1-2): EPEVTQTPSHQVTQMGQEVILRCVPISNHLYFYWYRQILGQKVEFLVSFYNNEISEKSEIFDDQFSVERPDGSNFTLKIRSTKLEDSAMYFCASTITPLIYGYTFGSGTRLTVV.

This clone was counted a single time. The chain carries TRBV7-2 and TRBJ1-1; perhaps TRBD1 as D (5 bases). The CDR3 totals 13 residues. In germline, CDR1 is SGHTA, CDR2 FQGNSA. The V end lost 1 base, the J end lost 5 bases, and 8 bases lay between the germline ends. As DNA, the CDR3 is TGTGCCAGCAGCTTAGACAGGCAGACTGAAGCTTTCTTT. Protein sequence: CASSLDRQTEAFF.

The chain uses TRBV10-2 and TRBJ1-5, with unresolved D. The CDR3 covers 14 residues. The V gene's germline CDR1 is WSHSY and CDR2 SAAADI. The V end lost 5 bases, the J end lost 4 bases, and 12 bases lay between the germline ends. CDR3 in amino acids: CASSPDTVNQPQHF. The CDR3 DNA reads TGCGCCAGCAGTCCAGACACGGTTAATCAGCCCCAGCATTTT.

This chain joins TRBV11-2 and TRBJ2-7, with D maybe TRBD2 (6 bases). CDR1 is SGHAT, CDR2 FQNNGV, per germline. The CDR3 is 14 residues long. With 3 bases removed from V and 6 bases from J, the gap between germline ends came to 15 bases. The CDR3 bases are TGTGCCAGCAGCTTCCAGGGCGGGGTCGGCGAGCAGTACTTC. It specifies CASSFQGGVGEQYF.

The rearrangement uses TRBV2 and TRBJ2-2; D call uncertain. Germline V gene data show CDR1 as SNHLY and CDR2 as FYNNEI. The CDR3 extends over 13 amino acids. Trimming removed 6 bases from V and 2 bases from J, with 7 bases in between. The CDR3 region has the DNA TGTGCCAGCAGGCCAGATAACACCGGGGAGCTGTTTTTT. Amino acid sequence: CASRPDNTGELFF.

The chain is built from TRBV10-3 and TRBJ2-7; 8 nucleotides match TRBD2. Germline CDR1 ENHRY, CDR2 SYGVKD. The junction had 3 bases not matched to a gene; V was cut back by 0 bases and J by 2 bases. The CDR3 sequence is 15 residues long. In DNA, the CDR3 is TGTGCCATCAGTGAGTCTGGCGGGGGGACCTACGAGCAGTACTTC. It specifies CAISESGGGTYEQYF.

The chain employs TRBV19 and TRBJ1-5; D remains unclear. From germline, CDR1 is LNHDA and CDR2 SQIVND (reference sequence). V was cut by 3 bases and J by 2 bases, with 11 bases left in between. This CDR3 contains 15 residues. CDR3 DNA sequence: TGTGCCAGTAGTATCTGGGGAGGAGGCAATCAGCCCCAGCATTTT. Translating gives CASSIWGGGNQPQHF.

V is TRBV5-1 and J is TRBJ2-7; 7 bases are shared with TRBD2. Trimming at V came to 0 bases and at J to 4 bases, leaving 10 bases not matched to a gene. The germline gives CDR1 SGHRS, CDR2 YFSETQ. The CDR3 is 16 residues long. The CDR3 bases are TGCGCCAGCAGCTTGGCTGGGGGGGTACAGGAATACGAGCAGTACTTC. It encodes CASSLAGGVQEYEQYF. The full variable domain, completed using reference TRBV5-1 and TRBJ2-7, is KAGVTQTPRYLIKTRGQQVTLSCSPISGHRSVSWYQQTPGQGLQFLFEYFSETQRNKGNFPGRFSGRQFSNSRSEMNVSTLELGDSALYLCASSLAGGVQEYEQYFGPGTRLTVT.

The chain has TRBV5-4 and TRBJ1-1; D is undetermined. CDR3 length equals 15 residues. From germline, CDR1 is SGHNT and CDR2 YYREEE (reference sequence). V dropped 3 bases and J dropped 2 bases, with 14 bases sitting between them. CDR3 region: CASSSGVGLNTEAFF. CDR3 nucleotide sequence: TGTGCCAGCAGCTCCGGGGTCGGCTTAAACACTGAAGCTTTCTTT.

The J gene is TRBJ1-1, the V gene TRBV9; TRBD1 is a possible D gene (5 bases). V lost 7 bases and J 5 bases, leaving 21 bases between the germline ends. Per germline, CDR1 SGDLS and CDR2 YYNGEE. This CDR3 spans 15 amino acids. The CDR3 loop reads CASSRRSGLSTEAFF. The CDR3 DNA follows: TGTGCCAGCTCGAGGAGGTCAGGGTTATCGACTGAAGCTTTCTTT. Full variable domain (missing parts from reference TRBV9 and TRBJ1-1): DSGVTQTPKHLITATGQRVTLRCSPRSGDLSVYWYQQSLDQGLQFLIQYYNGEERAKGNILERFSAQQFPDLHSELNLSSLELGDSALYFCASSRRSGLSTEAFFGQGTRLTVV.

The V call is TRBV2, the J call TRBJ2-2; D possibly uses TRBD1 or TRBD2 (5 bases each). The CDR3 is made up of 14 amino acids. CDR1 and CDR2 from the germline V gene are SNHLY and FYNNEI. V was trimmed by 7 bases and J by 6 bases, leaving 15 bases between them. CDR3 nucleotides: TGTGCCAGCATGAGCTTGCGAGGGGCCGGGGAGCTGTTTTTT. This codes for CASMSLRGAGELFF. Using reference TRBV2 and TRBJ2-2 for the parts outside the CDR3, the full variable domain is EPEVTQTPSHQVTQMGQEVILRCVPISNHLYFYWYRQILGQKVEFLVSFYNNEISEKSEIFDDQFSVERPDGSNFTLKIRSTKLEDSAMYFCASMSLRGAGELFFGEGSRLTVL.

The V gene is TRBV4-1, the J gene TRBJ2-1; perhaps D is TRBD1 or TRBD2 (7 bases each). From germline, CDR1 is MGHRA and CDR2 YSYEKL. Deletions cut 5 bases from V and 11 bases from J, with 25 bases between. The CDR3 is 16 amino acids. The CDR3: CASSIGTETSFDKQFF. The CDR3 DNA reads TGCGCCAGCAGCATCGGGACAGAGACTAGCTTCGACAAGCAGTTCTTC.

J is TRBJ2-7 and V is TRBV18, with TRBD1 matching 8 bases. This CDR3 is built from 14 residues. Germline CDR1 and CDR2: KGHSH and LQKENI. J lost 5 bases, V lost 2 bases, and 5 bases had no gene match. The CDR3: CASSPKAGGHEQYF. As DNA, the CDR3 is TGTGCCAGCTCACCAAAGGCAGGGGGCCACGAGCAGTACTTC.